These T cell receptor beta chains were read from a single sample in a study of cytomegalovirus exposure and HLA in healthy donors. Repertoires were generated with immunoSEQ multiplex PCR, while TCRdb's copy carries only in-frame clones and drops some. The sample lists roughly 130,000 clones, roughly 83% occurring once. The specimen was PBMCs. The receptors were sampled from a female donor in good health and CMV-seronegative. Both conserved end residues are part of each CDR3. Each record gives: D gene, J gene, V gene, clone size, CDR3 protein, CDR3 DNA. The D gene is left open where the match is weak. The size field is filled for only some rows; it gives once, few, many or a size class.

D gene: -; J gene: TRBJ2-7; V gene: TRBV30; clone size: once; CDR3 protein: CAWSAPPTAVSSYEQYF; CDR3 DNA: TGTGCCTGGAGTGCGCCGCCGACTGCGGTGAGCTCCTACGAGCAGTACTTC
D gene: TRBD1; J gene: TRBJ1-3; V gene: TRBV2; clone size: -; CDR3 protein: CASRKQGGAGNTIYF; CDR3 DNA: TGTGCCAGCAGAAAACAGGGGGGAGCGGGAAACACCATATATTTT
D gene: TRBD1; J gene: TRBJ1-5; V gene: TRBV10-3; clone size: -; CDR3 protein: CAIKGQGGNQPQHF; CDR3 DNA: TGTGCCATCAAGGGACAGGGGGGCAATCAGCCCCAGCATTTT
D gene: TRBD1; J gene: TRBJ2-2; V gene: TRBV25-1; clone size: -; CDR3 protein: CASSEPRDRARTGELFF; CDR3 DNA: TGTGCCAGCAGTGAACCCCGGGACAGGGCTAGAACCGGGGAGCTGTTTTTT
D gene: -; J gene: TRBJ1-5; V gene: TRBV2; clone size: -; CDR3 protein: CASRERQSQPQHF; CDR3 DNA: TGTGCCAGCAGGGAAAGACAGAGTCAGCCCCAGCATTTT
D gene: TRBD2; J gene: TRBJ2-7; V gene: TRBV9; clone size: -; CDR3 protein: CASSVGLAGNYEQYF; CDR3 DNA: TGTGCCAGCAGCGTAGGACTAGCGGGAAACTACGAGCAGTACTTC
D gene: TRBD1; J gene: TRBJ2-4; V gene: TRBV5-4; clone size: -; CDR3 protein: CASSLLATGGNIQYF; CDR3 DNA: TGTGCCAGCAGCTTGCTAGCGACAGGGGGAAACATTCAGTACTTC
D gene: -; J gene: TRBJ1-1; V gene: TRBV18; clone size: -; CDR3 protein: CASSPMGGADTEAFF; CDR3 DNA: TGTGCCAGCTCACCAATGGGGGGGGCGGACACTGAAGCTTTCTTT
D gene: -; J gene: TRBJ2-5; V gene: TRBV28; clone size: few; CDR3 protein: CASSLGGGAETQYF; CDR3 DNA: TGTGCCAGCAGTTTAGGAGGCGGGGCGGAGACCCAGTACTTC
D gene: -; J gene: TRBJ1-1; V gene: TRBV29-1; clone size: few; CDR3 protein: CSVELTGSGQAFF; CDR3 DNA: TGCAGCGTTGAATTAACAGGGTCGGGGCAAGCTTTCTTT
D gene: -; J gene: TRBJ2-5; V gene: TRBV27; clone size: once; CDR3 protein: CASSLSPRRSETQYF; CDR3 DNA: TGTGCCAGCAGTTTATCACCTAGACGGTCAGAGACCCAGTACTTC
D gene: -; J gene: TRBJ2-5; V gene: TRBV5-1; clone size: -; CDR3 protein: CASSPQAGPQETQYF; CDR3 DNA: TGCGCCAGCAGTCCCCAGGCAGGCCCACAAGAGACCCAGTACTTC
D gene: -; J gene: TRBJ2-1; V gene: TRBV27; clone size: -; CDR3 protein: CASSFTSPRPQFF; CDR3 DNA: TGTGCCAGCAGTTTCACTAGCCCTCGGCCCCAGTTCTTC
D gene: TRBD1; J gene: TRBJ1-2; V gene: TRBV5-4; clone size: -; CDR3 protein: CATPDRGERDGYTF; CDR3 DNA: TGTGCCACCCCTGACAGGGGGGAGCGGGATGGCTACACCTTC
D gene: TRBD1; J gene: TRBJ1-5; V gene: TRBV28; clone size: once; CDR3 protein: CASSGGQDYQPQHF; CDR3 DNA: TGTGCCAGCAGTGGCGGACAGGATTATCAGCCCCAGCATTTT
D gene: TRBD1; J gene: TRBJ1-2; V gene: TRBV11-3; clone size: -; CDR3 protein: CASSLEYGTGHGYTF; CDR3 DNA: TGTGCCAGCAGCTTAGAATATGGGACAGGGCATGGCTACACCTTC
D gene: -; J gene: TRBJ1-2; V gene: TRBV2; clone size: -; CDR3 protein: CASSPTVNYGYTF; CDR3 DNA: TGTGCCAGCAGTCCAACTGTTAACTATGGCTACACCTTC
D gene: TRBD1; J gene: TRBJ1-2; V gene: TRBV30; clone size: -; CDR3 protein: CAWSGDRASGYTF; CDR3 DNA: TGTGCCTGGAGTGGGGACAGGGCGAGTGGCTACACCTTC
D gene: -; J gene: TRBJ2-5; V gene: TRBV6-5; clone size: -; CDR3 protein: CASSYKKRPGETQYF; CDR3 DNA: TGTGCCAGCAGTTATAAAAAAAGGCCCGGGGAGACCCAGTACTTC
D gene: -; J gene: TRBJ2-1; V gene: TRBV19; clone size: few; CDR3 protein: CATNAGYNEQFF; CDR3 DNA: TGTGCCACCAATGCAGGCTACAATGAGCAGTTCTTC
D gene: -; J gene: TRBJ2-7; V gene: TRBV29-1; clone size: -; CDR3 protein: CSVGDSRRYSYEQYF; CDR3 DNA: TGCAGCGTTGGGGACTCACGCCGTTATTCCTACGAGCAGTACTTC
D gene: -; J gene: TRBJ1-2; V gene: TRBV6-5; clone size: many; CDR3 protein: CASSYSTANYGYTF; CDR3 DNA: TGTGCCAGCAGTTACTCGACAGCTAACTATGGCTACACCTTC
D gene: -; J gene: TRBJ2-7; V gene: TRBV5-1; clone size: -; CDR3 protein: CASSLRTPGGPSYEQYF; CDR3 DNA: TGCGCCAGCAGCTTGCGAACCCCGGGGGGCCCTTCCTACGAGCAGTACTTC
D gene: TRBD2; J gene: TRBJ2-7; V gene: TRBV7-2; clone size: -; CDR3 protein: CASSPTSGSVWAAEQYF; CDR3 DNA: TGTGCCAGCAGCCCGACTAGCGGGAGTGTTTGGGCGGCCGAGCAGTACTTC
D gene: -; J gene: TRBJ2-1; V gene: TRBV6-1; clone size: -; CDR3 protein: CASNGQYNEQFF; CDR3 DNA: TGTGCCAGCAATGGACAATACAATGAGCAGTTCTTC
D gene: -; J gene: TRBJ2-3; V gene: TRBV4-3; clone size: -; CDR3 protein: CASSKRRGRGTDTQYF; CDR3 DNA: TGCGCCAGCAGTAAAAGAAGGGGGAGGGGCACAGATACGCAGTATTTT
D gene: -; J gene: TRBJ2-3; V gene: TRBV9; clone size: -; CDR3 protein: CASSVSLPGVGGTDTQYF; CDR3 DNA: TGTGCCAGCAGCGTTTCATTACCGGGAGTAGGGGGCACAGATACGCAGTATTTT
D gene: -; J gene: TRBJ2-3; V gene: TRBV27; clone size: few; CDR3 protein: CATAGLVGDTQYF; CDR3 DNA: TGTGCCACTGCAGGGCTAGTGGGAGATACGCAGTATTTT
D gene: TRBD2; J gene: TRBJ2-3; V gene: TRBV7-2; clone size: few; CDR3 protein: CASIRKSGGAPGDTQYF; CDR3 DNA: TGTGCCAGCATAAGAAAAAGCGGGGGGGCCCCCGGGGATACGCAGTATTTT
D gene: TRBD1; J gene: TRBJ1-1; V gene: TRBV6-5; clone size: -; CDR3 protein: CASSYTGTGRNTEAFF; CDR3 DNA: TGTGCCAGCAGTTACACGGGGACAGGGCGGAACACTGAAGCTTTCTTT
D gene: -; J gene: TRBJ1-2; V gene: TRBV18; clone size: -; CDR3 protein: CASSPTFRGVVYGYTF; CDR3 DNA: TGTGCCAGCTCACCCACGTTCAGGGGAGTAGTCTATGGCTACACCTTC
D gene: TRBD1; J gene: TRBJ1-1; V gene: TRBV5-1; clone size: -; CDR3 protein: CASSLDGTGGLGAFF; CDR3 DNA: TGCGCCAGCAGCTTGGATGGGACAGGGGGTCTAGGAGCTTTCTTT
D gene: -; J gene: TRBJ2-3; V gene: TRBV5-4; clone size: -; CDR3 protein: CASSPPLPDTQYF; CDR3 DNA: TGTGCCAGCAGCCCCCCACTTCCCGATACGCAGTATTTT
D gene: TRBD1; J gene: TRBJ2-3; V gene: TRBV7-7; clone size: -; CDR3 protein: CASSLGQGGTDTQYF; CDR3 DNA: TGTGCTAGCAGCTTAGGACAGGGTGGCACAGATACGCAGTATTTT
D gene: TRBD1; J gene: TRBJ2-7; V gene: TRBV29-1; clone size: -; CDR3 protein: CSEGKGAYEQYF; CDR3 DNA: TGCAGCGAGGGGAAGGGGGCATACGAGCAGTACTTC
D gene: -; J gene: TRBJ2-2; V gene: TRBV30; clone size: -; CDR3 protein: CAWTLGTTNTGELFF; CDR3 DNA: TGTGCCTGGACGTTGGGGACAACGAACACCGGGGAGCTGTTTTTT
D gene: TRBD1; J gene: TRBJ2-1; V gene: TRBV18; clone size: -; CDR3 protein: CASSPDRAHNEQFF; CDR3 DNA: TGTGCCAGCTCACCGGACAGGGCCCACAATGAGCAGTTCTTC
D gene: -; J gene: TRBJ2-4; V gene: TRBV30; clone size: once; CDR3 protein: CAWSVKLAGAKNIQYF; CDR3 DNA: TGTGCCTGGAGTGTAAAACTAGCCGGGGCCAAAAACATTCAGTACTTC
D gene: TRBD1; J gene: TRBJ2-2; V gene: TRBV7-9; clone size: once; CDR3 protein: CASSFRGQTQNTGELFF; CDR3 DNA: TGTGCCAGCAGCTTTAGGGGACAGACACAAAACACCGGGGAGCTGTTTTTT
D gene: -; J gene: TRBJ1-6; V gene: TRBV7-9; clone size: -; CDR3 protein: CASSPTTGSEYNSPLHF; CDR3 DNA: TGTGCCAGCAGCCCGACCACAGGGTCTGAGTATAATTCACCCCTCCACTTT
D gene: TRBD1; J gene: TRBJ1-6; V gene: TRBV4-3; clone size: once; CDR3 protein: CASSHKGAGEYNSPLHF; CDR3 DNA: TGCGCCAGCAGCCACAAGGGGGCAGGGGAGTATAATTCACCCCTCCACTTT